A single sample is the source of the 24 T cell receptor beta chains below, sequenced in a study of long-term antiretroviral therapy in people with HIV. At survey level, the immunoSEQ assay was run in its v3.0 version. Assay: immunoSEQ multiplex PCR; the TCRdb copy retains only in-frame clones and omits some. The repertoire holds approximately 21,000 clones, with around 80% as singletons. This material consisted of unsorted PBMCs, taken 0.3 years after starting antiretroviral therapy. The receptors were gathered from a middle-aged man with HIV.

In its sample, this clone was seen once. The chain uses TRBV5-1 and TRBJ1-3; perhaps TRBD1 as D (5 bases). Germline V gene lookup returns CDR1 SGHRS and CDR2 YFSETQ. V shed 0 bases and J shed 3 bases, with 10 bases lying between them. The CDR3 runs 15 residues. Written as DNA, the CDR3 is TGCGCCAGCAGCTTGGCCCAGGGTGATGGAAACACCATATATTTT. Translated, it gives CASSLAQGDGNTIYF.

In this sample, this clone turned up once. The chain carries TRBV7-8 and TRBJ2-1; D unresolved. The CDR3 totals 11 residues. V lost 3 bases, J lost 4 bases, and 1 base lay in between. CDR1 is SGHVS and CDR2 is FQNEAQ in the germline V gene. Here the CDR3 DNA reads TGTGCCAGCAGCTTTTACAATGAGCAGTTCTTC. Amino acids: CASSFYNEQFF. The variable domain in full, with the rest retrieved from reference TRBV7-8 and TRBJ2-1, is GAGVSQSPRYKVAKRGQDVALRCDPISGHVSLFWYQQALGQGPEFLTYFQNEAQLDKSGLPSDRFFAERPEGSVSTLKIQRTQQEDSAVYLCASSFYNEQFFGPGTRLTVL.

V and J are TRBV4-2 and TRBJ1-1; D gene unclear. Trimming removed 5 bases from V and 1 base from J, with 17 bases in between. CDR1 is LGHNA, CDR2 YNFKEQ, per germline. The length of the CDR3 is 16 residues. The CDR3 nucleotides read TGTGCCAGCAGCTCCTCCCCCGGACGGCCGAACACTGAAGCTTTCTTT. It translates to CASSSSPGRPNTEAFF.

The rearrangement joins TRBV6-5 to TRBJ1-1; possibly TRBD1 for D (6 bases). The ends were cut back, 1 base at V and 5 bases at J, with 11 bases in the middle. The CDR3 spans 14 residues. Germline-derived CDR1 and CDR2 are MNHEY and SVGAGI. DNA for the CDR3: TGTGCCAGCAGTTACTTGGGGGCGCCGACTGAAGCTTTCTTT. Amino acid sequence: CASSYLGAPTEAFF.

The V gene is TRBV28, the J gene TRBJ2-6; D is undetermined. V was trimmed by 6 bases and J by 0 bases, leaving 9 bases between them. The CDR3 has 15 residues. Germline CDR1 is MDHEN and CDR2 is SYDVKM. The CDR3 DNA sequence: TGTGCCAGCAGCCGCCACAGCTCTGGGGCCAACGTCCTGACTTTC. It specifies CASSRHSSGANVLTF.

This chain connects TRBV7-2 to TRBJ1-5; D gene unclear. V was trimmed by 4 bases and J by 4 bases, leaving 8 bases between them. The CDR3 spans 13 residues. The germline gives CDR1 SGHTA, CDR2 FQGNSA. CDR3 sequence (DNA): TGTGCCAGCAGCTCGACCGTGAATCAGCCCCAGCATTTT. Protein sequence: CASSSTVNQPQHF. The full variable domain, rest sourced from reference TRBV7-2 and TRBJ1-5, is GAGVSQSPSNKVTEKGKDVELRCDPISGHTALYWYRQSLGQGLEFLIYFQGNSAPDKSGLPSDRFSAERTGGSVSTLTIQRTQQEDSAVYLCASSSTVNQPQHFGDGTRLSIL.

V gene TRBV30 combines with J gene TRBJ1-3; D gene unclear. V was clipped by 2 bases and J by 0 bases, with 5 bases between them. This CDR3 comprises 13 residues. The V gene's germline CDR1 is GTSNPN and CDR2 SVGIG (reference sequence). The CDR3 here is CAWSWYSGNTIYF. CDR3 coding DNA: TGTGCCTGGAGTTGGTACTCTGGAAACACCATATATTTT.

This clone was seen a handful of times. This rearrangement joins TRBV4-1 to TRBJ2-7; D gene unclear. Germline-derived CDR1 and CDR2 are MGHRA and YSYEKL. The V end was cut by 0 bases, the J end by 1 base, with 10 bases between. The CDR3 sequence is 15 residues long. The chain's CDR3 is CASSQDIGESYEQYF. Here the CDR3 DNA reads TGCGCCAGCAGCCAAGATATAGGCGAATCCTACGAGCAGTACTTC.

The CDR3 here is CASSLPSYGYTF. In DNA, the CDR3 is TGTGCCAGCAGCCTTCCAAGCTATGGCTACACCTTC. V is TRBV28 and J is TRBJ1-2; D is undetermined. V lost 6 bases to trimming and J lost 4 bases, with 9 bases between them. There are 12 residues in the CDR3. Germline assignment: CDR1 MDHEN and CDR2 SYDVKM.

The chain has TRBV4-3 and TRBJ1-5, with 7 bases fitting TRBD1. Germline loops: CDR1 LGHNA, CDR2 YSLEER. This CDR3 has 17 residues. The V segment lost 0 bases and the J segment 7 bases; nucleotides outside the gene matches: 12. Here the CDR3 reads CASSQDLSRGPGQPQHF. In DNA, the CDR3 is TGCGCCAGCAGCCAAGATCTCAGTAGGGGGCCGGGGCAGCCCCAGCATTTT.

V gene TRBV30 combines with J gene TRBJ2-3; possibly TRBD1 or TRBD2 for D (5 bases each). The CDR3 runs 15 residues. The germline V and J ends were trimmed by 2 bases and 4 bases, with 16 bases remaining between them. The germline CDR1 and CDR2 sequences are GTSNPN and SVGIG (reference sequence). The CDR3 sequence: CAWSRDQRRPDTQYF. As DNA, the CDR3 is TGTGCCTGGAGTAGGGACCAACGTCGCCCAGATACGCAGTATTTT.

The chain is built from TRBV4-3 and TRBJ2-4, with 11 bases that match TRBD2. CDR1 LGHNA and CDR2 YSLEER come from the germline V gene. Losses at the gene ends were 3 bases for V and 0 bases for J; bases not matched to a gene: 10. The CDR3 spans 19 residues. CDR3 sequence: CASSHGTSGEGVAKNIQYF. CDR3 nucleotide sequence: TGCGCCAGCAGCCACGGGACTAGCGGAGAGGGGGTAGCCAAAAACATTCAGTACTTC.

CDR3 sequence: CASSRRTAAYGYTF. In DNA, the CDR3 is TGCGCCAGCAGTCGTCGGACAGCCGCCTATGGCTACACCTTC. The rearrangement links TRBV5-1 to TRBJ1-2, with D maybe TRBD1 (6 bases). V dropped 5 bases and J dropped 4 bases, with 15 bases sitting between them. This CDR3 is built from 14 residues. Germline loops: CDR1 SGHRS, CDR2 YFSETQ.

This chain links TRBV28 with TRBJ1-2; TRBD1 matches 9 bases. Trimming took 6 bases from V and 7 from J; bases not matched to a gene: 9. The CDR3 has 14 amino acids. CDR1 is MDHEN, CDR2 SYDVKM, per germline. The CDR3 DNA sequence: TGTGCCAGCAGCTTCCCTGGGACAGGGATTGGCTACACCTTC. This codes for CASSFPGTGIGYTF.

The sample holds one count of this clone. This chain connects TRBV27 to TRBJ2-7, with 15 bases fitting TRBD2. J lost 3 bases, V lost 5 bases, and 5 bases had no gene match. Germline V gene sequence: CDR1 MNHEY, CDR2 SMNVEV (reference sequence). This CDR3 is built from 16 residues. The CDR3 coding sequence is TGTGCCAGCAGTCCGGGACTAGCGGGAGGTATCTACGAGCAGTACTTC. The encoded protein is CASSPGLAGGIYEQYF.

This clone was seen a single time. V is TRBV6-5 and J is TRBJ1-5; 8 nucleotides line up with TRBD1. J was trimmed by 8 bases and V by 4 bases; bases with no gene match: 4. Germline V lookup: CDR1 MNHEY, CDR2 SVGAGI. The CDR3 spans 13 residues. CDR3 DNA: TGTGCCAGCAGTTTCGACAGGGGAAAGCCCCAGCATTTT. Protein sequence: CASSFDRGKPQHF.

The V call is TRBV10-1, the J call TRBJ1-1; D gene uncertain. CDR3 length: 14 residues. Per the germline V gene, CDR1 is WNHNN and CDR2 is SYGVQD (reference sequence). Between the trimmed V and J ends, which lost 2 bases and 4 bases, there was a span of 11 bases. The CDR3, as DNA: TGCGCCAGCAGTGAGATCGGACCCCCCACTGAAGCTTTCTTT. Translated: CASSEIGPPTEAFF.

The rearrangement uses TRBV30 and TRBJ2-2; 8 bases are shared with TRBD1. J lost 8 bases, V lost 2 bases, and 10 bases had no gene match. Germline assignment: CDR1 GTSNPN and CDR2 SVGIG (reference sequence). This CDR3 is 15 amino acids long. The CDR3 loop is CAWSQPSRGQGELFF. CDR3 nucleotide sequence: TGTGCCTGGAGTCAGCCCTCCAGGGGGCAAGGGGAGCTGTTTTTT.

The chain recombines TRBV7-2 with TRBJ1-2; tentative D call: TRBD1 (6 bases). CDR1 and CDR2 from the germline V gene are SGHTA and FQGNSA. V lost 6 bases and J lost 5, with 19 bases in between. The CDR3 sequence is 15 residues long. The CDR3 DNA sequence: TGTGCCAGCAGGCGATCAGGGGATCCTCTATATGGCTACACCTTC. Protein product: CASRRSGDPLYGYTF.

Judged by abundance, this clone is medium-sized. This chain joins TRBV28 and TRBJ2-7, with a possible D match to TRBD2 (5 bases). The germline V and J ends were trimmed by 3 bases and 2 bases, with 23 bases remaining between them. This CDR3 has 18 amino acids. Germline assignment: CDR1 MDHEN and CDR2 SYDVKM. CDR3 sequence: CASSFLQPPGMGPYEQYF. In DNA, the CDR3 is TGTGCCAGCAGTTTTCTCCAACCTCCGGGAATGGGCCCCTACGAGCAGTACTTC. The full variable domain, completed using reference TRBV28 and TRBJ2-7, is DVKVTQSSRYLVKRTGEKVFLECVQDMDHENMFWYRQDPGLGLRLIYFSYDVKMKEKGDIPEGYSVSREKKERFSLILESASTNQTSMYLCASSFLQPPGMGPYEQYFGPGTRLTVT.

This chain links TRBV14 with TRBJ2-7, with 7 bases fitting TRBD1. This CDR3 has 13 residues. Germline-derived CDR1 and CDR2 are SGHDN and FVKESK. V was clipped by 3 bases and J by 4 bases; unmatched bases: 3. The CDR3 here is CASSQKQGYEQYF. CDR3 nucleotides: TGTGCCAGCAGCCAGAAACAGGGGTACGAGCAGTACTTC.

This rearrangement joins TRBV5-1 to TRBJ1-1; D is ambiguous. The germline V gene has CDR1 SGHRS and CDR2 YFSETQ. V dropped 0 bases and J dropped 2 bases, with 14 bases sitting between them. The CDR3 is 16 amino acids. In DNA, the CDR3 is TGCGCCAGCAGCTTGGGATCAACTTCTGGTAACACTGAAGCTTTCTTT. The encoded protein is CASSLGSTSGNTEAFF.

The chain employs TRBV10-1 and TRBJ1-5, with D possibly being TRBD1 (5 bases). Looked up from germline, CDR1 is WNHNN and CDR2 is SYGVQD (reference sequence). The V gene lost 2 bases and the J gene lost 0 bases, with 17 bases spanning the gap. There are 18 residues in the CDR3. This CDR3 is CASSEDKGSFHSNQPQHF. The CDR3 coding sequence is TGCGCCAGCAGTGAGGATAAGGGGTCCTTTCATAGCAATCAGCCCCAGCATTTT.

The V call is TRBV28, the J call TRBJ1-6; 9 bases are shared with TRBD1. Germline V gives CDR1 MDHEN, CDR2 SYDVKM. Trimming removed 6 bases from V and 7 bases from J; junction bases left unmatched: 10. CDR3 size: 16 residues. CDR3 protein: CASSSGTGKRNSPLHF. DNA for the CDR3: TGTGCCAGCAGCAGCGGGACAGGGAAGCGAAATTCACCCCTCCACTTT.